The rows below give T cell receptor beta chains drawn from one sample of a study of T cell responses to AZD1222 COVID-19 vaccine. Profiled with immunoSEQ multiplex PCR; TCRdb holds only in-frame clones, not every one. This table has under 150,000 clones, 90% appearing once. The material sequenced was peripheral blood, taken 28 days after the second AZD1222 dose. These receptors were taken from an adult who received the AZD1222 COVID-19 vaccine. The CDR3 runs from the conserved cysteine through the conserved F or W. The D gene is left open where the match is weak. Clone sizes are given selectively: once, few, many, or a class where the clone is expanded.

V gene: TRBV24-1; J gene: TRBJ2-5; clone size: .; D gene: TRBD1; CDR3 DNA: TGTGCCACCAGTGAGGCTGGGACAGAGGGACAAGAGACCCAGTACTTC; CDR3 protein: CATSEAGTEGQETQYF
V gene: TRBV10-3; J gene: TRBJ1-5; clone size: once; D gene: .; CDR3 DNA: TGTGCCACTGGGGGCGGCCAGCGGTATCAGCCCCAGCATTTT; CDR3 protein: CATGGGQRYQPQHF
V gene: TRBV9; J gene: TRBJ1-5; clone size: .; D gene: TRBD1; CDR3 DNA: TGTGCCAGCAGCGTACATCCGACAGGGGATCAGCCCCAGCATTTT; CDR3 protein: CASSVHPTGDQPQHF
V gene: TRBV3-1/TRBV3-2; J gene: TRBJ1-1; clone size: once; D gene: TRBD1; CDR3 DNA: TGTGCCAGCAGCCCCAGGGGGCAGAACACTGAAGCTTTCTTT; CDR3 protein: CASSPRGQNTEAFF
V gene: TRBV12-3/TRBV12-4; J gene: TRBJ1-1; clone size: .; D gene: .; CDR3 DNA: TGTGCCAGCAGTTTGAGCCCCCTCACTGAAGCTTTCTTT; CDR3 protein: CASSLSPLTEAFF
V gene: TRBV30; J gene: TRBJ2-2; clone size: .; D gene: TRBD2; CDR3 DNA: TGTGCCTGGAGTGTGGGAGGGTCGTACACCGGGGAGCTGTTTTTT; CDR3 protein: CAWSVGGSYTGELFF
V gene: TRBV6-5; J gene: TRBJ1-2; clone size: .; D gene: TRBD1; CDR3 DNA: TGTGCCAGCAGCTATACAGGGGTCGGGGGCTACACCTTC; CDR3 protein: CASSYTGVGGYTF
V gene: TRBV29-1; J gene: TRBJ2-3; clone size: .; D gene: TRBD2; CDR3 DNA: TGCAGCGTTGTGCCCGCGGGGGAAGGAGATACGCAGTATTTT; CDR3 protein: CSVVPAGEGDTQYF
V gene: TRBV18; J gene: TRBJ1-5; clone size: once; D gene: .; CDR3 DNA: TGTGCCAGCTCACTAAACGGACCATCTAACAATCAGCCCCAGCATTTT; CDR3 protein: CASSLNGPSNNQPQHF
V gene: TRBV14; J gene: TRBJ2-2; clone size: .; D gene: TRBD1; CDR3 DNA: TGTGCCAGCAGCCAAGACCGACAGGGGAACACCGGGGAGCTGTTTTTT; CDR3 protein: CASSQDRQGNTGELFF
V gene: TRBV2; J gene: TRBJ1-2; clone size: .; D gene: .; CDR3 DNA: TGTGCCAGCAGGGCCCGGGGAGTAGGTCTTCACTATGGCTACACCTTC; CDR3 protein: CASRARGVGLHYGYTF
V gene: TRBV7-3; J gene: TRBJ2-2; clone size: .; D gene: TRBD1; CDR3 DNA: TGTGCCAGCAGCCAAACCGGGACAGACAGCGGGGAGCTGTTTTTT; CDR3 protein: CASSQTGTDSGELFF
V gene: TRBV3-1/TRBV3-2; J gene: TRBJ1-4; clone size: .; D gene: TRBD1; CDR3 DNA: TGTGCCAGCAGCCCATGGACAGGGGCAACTAATGAAAAACTGTTTTTT; CDR3 protein: CASSPWTGATNEKLFF
V gene: TRBV5-1; J gene: TRBJ1-2; clone size: few; D gene: .; CDR3 DNA: TGCGCCAGCAGCTTGGACAGATATGGCTACACCTTC; CDR3 protein: CASSLDRYGYTF
V gene: TRBV6-5; J gene: TRBJ2-7; clone size: .; D gene: TRBD1; CDR3 DNA: TGTGCCAGCAGTCGCGCCCGACAGGGAGTCTACGAGCAGTACTTC; CDR3 protein: CASSRARQGVYEQYF
V gene: TRBV5-6; J gene: TRBJ1-5; clone size: once; D gene: .; CDR3 DNA: TGTGCCAGCAGCTCGATTGGGCGAAGCAATCAGCCCCAGCATTTT; CDR3 protein: CASSSIGRSNQPQHF
V gene: TRBV29-1; J gene: TRBJ2-7; clone size: .; D gene: TRBD2; CDR3 DNA: TGCAGCGTAGAGCGGGAGGGCCTTGGGTACGAGCAGTACTTC; CDR3 protein: CSVEREGLGYEQYF
V gene: TRBV18; J gene: TRBJ1-2; clone size: .; D gene: .; CDR3 DNA: TGTGCCAGCTCGGGGGACCCAAACTATGGCTACACCTTC; CDR3 protein: CASSGDPNYGYTF
V gene: TRBV24-1; J gene: TRBJ2-3; clone size: .; D gene: TRBD2; CDR3 DNA: TGTGCCACCAGTGACAGGACTAGCGGGAGGGCAGATACGCAGTATTTT; CDR3 protein: CATSDRTSGRADTQYF
V gene: TRBV7-9; J gene: TRBJ1-6; clone size: .; D gene: TRBD1; CDR3 DNA: TGTGCCAGCAGCTTAGTAGACAGGGTGGGTTCACCCCTCCACTTT; CDR3 protein: CASSLVDRVGSPLHF
V gene: TRBV10-3; J gene: TRBJ1-3; clone size: .; D gene: .; CDR3 DNA: TGTGCCATCGGAGGCCCCAGCTCTGGAAACACCATATATTTT; CDR3 protein: CAIGGPSSGNTIYF
V gene: TRBV5-4; J gene: TRBJ2-3; clone size: .; D gene: .; CDR3 DNA: TGTGCCAGCAGCTTGGTAGCGCTTAGCACAGATACGCAGTATTTT; CDR3 protein: CASSLVALSTDTQYF
V gene: TRBV30; J gene: TRBJ1-1; clone size: .; D gene: .; CDR3 DNA: TGTGCCTGGAGTGTAGGTCCCCGGACTGAAGCTTTCTTT; CDR3 protein: CAWSVGPRTEAFF
V gene: TRBV5-1; J gene: TRBJ1-1; clone size: once; D gene: TRBD1; CDR3 DNA: TGCGCCAGCAGCTTGGGACAGGGGGCAGGTGAAGCTTTCTTT; CDR3 protein: CASSLGQGAGEAFF
V gene: TRBV6-2/TRBV6-3; J gene: TRBJ2-2; clone size: once; D gene: TRBD2; CDR3 DNA: TGTGCCAGCAGTTACCCGGGACTAGCGGCGGTCGGGGAGCTGTTTTTT; CDR3 protein: CASSYPGLAAVGELFF
V gene: TRBV2; J gene: TRBJ2-1; clone size: .; D gene: TRBD2; CDR3 DNA: TGTGCCAGCGGAGGAGCGGGGGGTTACAATGAGCAGTTCTTC; CDR3 protein: CASGGAGGYNEQFF
V gene: TRBV2; J gene: TRBJ1-5; clone size: .; D gene: TRBD1; CDR3 DNA: TGTGCCAGCAGTTGGAAACCGGGACAGGGGAGCAATCAGCCCCAGCATTTT; CDR3 protein: CASSWKPGQGSNQPQHF
V gene: TRBV5-1; J gene: TRBJ2-3; clone size: .; D gene: .; CDR3 DNA: TGCGCCAGCAGCGCGAGCACAGATACGCAGTATTTT; CDR3 protein: CASSASTDTQYF
V gene: TRBV13; J gene: TRBJ1-4; clone size: .; D gene: .; CDR3 DNA: TGTGCCAGCAGCTTAGGTGGGACAGAAAAACTGTTTTTT; CDR3 protein: CASSLGGTEKLFF
V gene: TRBV19; J gene: TRBJ2-1; clone size: .; D gene: TRBD1; CDR3 DNA: TGTGCCAGTCGGACAGGTACATGGGATGGGGAGCAGTTCTTC; CDR3 protein: CASRTGTWDGEQFF
V gene: TRBV6-6; J gene: TRBJ2-3; clone size: .; D gene: TRBD2; CDR3 DNA: TGTGCCAGCAGTCCACCCGGGACTAGCGGGAGGGGGCGTACGCAGTATTTT; CDR3 protein: CASSPPGTSGRGRTQYF
V gene: TRBV5-1; J gene: TRBJ1-1; clone size: once; D gene: .; CDR3 DNA: TGCGCCAGCAGCCCGATAGACGGGAACACTGAAGCTTTCTTT; CDR3 protein: CASSPIDGNTEAFF
V gene: TRBV3-1/TRBV3-2; J gene: TRBJ2-7; clone size: .; D gene: .; CDR3 DNA: TGTGCCAGCAGCCAAGCCACGGGCTACGAGCAGTACTTC; CDR3 protein: CASSQATGYEQYF
V gene: TRBV18; J gene: TRBJ1-6; clone size: .; D gene: .; CDR3 DNA: TGTGCCAGCTCACCCGGGACGAGTAATTCACCCCTCCACTTT; CDR3 protein: CASSPGTSNSPLHF
V gene: TRBV5-5; J gene: TRBJ1-1; clone size: .; D gene: .; CDR3 DNA: TGTGCCAGCAGCACGTCGACGGGTTTGAACACTGAAGCTTTCTTT; CDR3 protein: CASSTSTGLNTEAFF
V gene: TRBV19; J gene: TRBJ2-1; clone size: .; D gene: .; CDR3 DNA: TGTGCCAGCGGGACTCGCTACAATGAGCAGTTCTTC; CDR3 protein: CASGTRYNEQFF
V gene: TRBV19; J gene: TRBJ2-1; clone size: .; D gene: TRBD2; CDR3 DNA: TGTGCCAGTAGTATAGGAACGGGCGGGAGGGGAGAGCAGTTCTTC; CDR3 protein: CASSIGTGGRGEQFF
V gene: TRBV9; J gene: TRBJ1-1; clone size: .; D gene: .; CDR3 DNA: TGTGCCAGCAGCGCCGACTACAGGAGAAACACTGAAGCTTTCTTT; CDR3 protein: CASSADYRRNTEAFF
V gene: TRBV3-1/TRBV3-2; J gene: TRBJ1-2; clone size: .; D gene: .; CDR3 DNA: TGTGCCAGCAGCCAAGCTAACTATGGCTACACCTTC; CDR3 protein: CASSQANYGYTF
V gene: TRBV6-5; J gene: TRBJ1-5; clone size: .; D gene: .; CDR3 DNA: TGTGCCAGCAGTTGGAACAGGTATAGCAATCAGCCCCAGCATTTT; CDR3 protein: CASSWNRYSNQPQHF
V gene: TRBV6-2/TRBV6-3; J gene: TRBJ2-1; clone size: .; D gene: .; CDR3 DNA: TGTGCCAGCAGCCTAATGGGCCGGGAGCAGTTCTTC; CDR3 protein: CASSLMGREQFF
V gene: TRBV29-1; J gene: TRBJ1-1; clone size: .; D gene: TRBD1; CDR3 DNA: TGCAGCGTTGAAACTTGGGACAGTGAAGCTTTCTTT; CDR3 protein: CSVETWDSEAFF
V gene: TRBV28; J gene: TRBJ1-2; clone size: .; D gene: .; CDR3 DNA: TGTGCCAGCAGTCCGCAGCGGTACTATGGCTACACCTTC; CDR3 protein: CASSPQRYYGYTF
V gene: TRBV6-5; J gene: TRBJ1-1; clone size: .; D gene: .; CDR3 DNA: TGTGCCAGCAGTTCGGCGTCAGGGCGAAGGTTCACTGAAGCTTTCTTT; CDR3 protein: CASSSASGRRFTEAFF
V gene: TRBV7-6; J gene: TRBJ1-5; clone size: .; D gene: .; CDR3 DNA: TGTGCCAGCAGCTCAGCCATCAATCAGCCCCAGCATTTT; CDR3 protein: CASSSAINQPQHF
V gene: TRBV12-2; J gene: TRBJ1-1; clone size: .; D gene: .; CDR3 DNA: TGTGCAAGTCGCTTAGTAGCAGTTACTGAAGCTTTCTTT; CDR3 protein: CASRLVAVTEAFF
V gene: TRBV28; J gene: TRBJ1-1; clone size: .; D gene: TRBD1; CDR3 DNA: TGTGCCAGCAGGGGCCGTGCAGGGGGCTTCACTGAAGCTTTCTTT; CDR3 protein: CASRGRAGGFTEAFF
V gene: TRBV6-1; J gene: TRBJ2-5; clone size: .; D gene: .; CDR3 DNA: TGTGCCAGCAGGAAAGAGACCCAGTACTTC; CDR3 protein: CASRKETQYF
V gene: TRBV19; J gene: TRBJ1-1; clone size: .; D gene: TRBD1; CDR3 DNA: TGTGCCAGTAGTAACCAGGGGGCCCCGAACACTGAAGCTTTCTTT; CDR3 protein: CASSNQGAPNTEAFF
V gene: TRBV19; J gene: TRBJ2-2; clone size: .; D gene: TRBD2; CDR3 DNA: TGTGCCAGTAGTACAGGAGCGGGAGGGTCCACCGGGGAGCTGTTTTTT; CDR3 protein: CASSTGAGGSTGELFF
V gene: TRBV6-6; J gene: TRBJ1-2; clone size: .; D gene: .; CDR3 DNA: TGTGCCAGCAGTTCCGAAACCACAGGAAACTATGGCTACACCTTC; CDR3 protein: CASSSETTGNYGYTF
V gene: TRBV6-5; J gene: TRBJ1-1; clone size: few; D gene: .; CDR3 DNA: TGTGCCAGCATCTCCCGGGCTAGGGGGACTGAAGCTTTCTTT; CDR3 protein: CASISRARGTEAFF
V gene: TRBV10-3; J gene: TRBJ2-3; clone size: .; D gene: .; CDR3 DNA: TGTGCCATCAGTGACTTTCTACCGGAACGGGCAGATACGCAGTATTTT; CDR3 protein: CAISDFLPERADTQYF
V gene: TRBV4-1; J gene: TRBJ1-2; clone size: .; D gene: .; CDR3 DNA: TGCGCCAGCAGCCAAGATCACGGGGGCGTTAACTATGGCTACACCTTC; CDR3 protein: CASSQDHGGVNYGYTF
V gene: TRBV27; J gene: TRBJ1-1; clone size: .; D gene: .; CDR3 DNA: TGTGCCAGCATCAGAGAGGGGGGGAACACTGAAGCTTTCTTT; CDR3 protein: CASIREGGNTEAFF
V gene: TRBV30; J gene: TRBJ1-5; clone size: .; D gene: .; CDR3 DNA: TGTGCCTGGAGTGTACTGGAACGGGGGCCCCAGCATTTT; CDR3 protein: CAWSVLERGPQHF
V gene: TRBV4-1; J gene: TRBJ2-2; clone size: once; D gene: .; CDR3 DNA: TGCGCCAGCAGCCAAGATATGTGGGGGTCCGGGGAGCTGTTTTTT; CDR3 protein: CASSQDMWGSGELFF
V gene: TRBV7-8; J gene: TRBJ1-3; clone size: .; D gene: .; CDR3 DNA: TGTGCCTCCGGGCAGAGAGCTGGAAACACCATATATTTT; CDR3 protein: CASGQRAGNTIYF
V gene: TRBV6-5; J gene: TRBJ1-2; clone size: .; D gene: .; CDR3 DNA: TGTGCCAGCAGTTACTCGCCAGACCTCTATGGCTACACCTTC; CDR3 protein: CASSYSPDLYGYTF
V gene: TRBV5-1; J gene: TRBJ2-3; clone size: .; D gene: TRBD1; CDR3 DNA: TGCGCCAGCAGCCCACCGCAGGGGGCTGCAGATACGCAGTATTTT; CDR3 protein: CASSPPQGAADTQYF